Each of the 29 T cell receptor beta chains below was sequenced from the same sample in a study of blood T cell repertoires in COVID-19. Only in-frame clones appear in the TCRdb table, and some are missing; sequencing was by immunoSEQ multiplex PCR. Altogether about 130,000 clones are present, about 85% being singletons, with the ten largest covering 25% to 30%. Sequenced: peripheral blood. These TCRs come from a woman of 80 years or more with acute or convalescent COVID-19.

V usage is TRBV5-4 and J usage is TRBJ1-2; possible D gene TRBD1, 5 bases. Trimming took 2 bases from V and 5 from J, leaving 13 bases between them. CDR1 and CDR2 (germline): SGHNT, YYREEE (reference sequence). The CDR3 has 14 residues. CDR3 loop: CASSLRPGQYGYTF. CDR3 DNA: TGTGCCAGCAGCTTACGACCCGGACAATATGGCTACACCTTC.

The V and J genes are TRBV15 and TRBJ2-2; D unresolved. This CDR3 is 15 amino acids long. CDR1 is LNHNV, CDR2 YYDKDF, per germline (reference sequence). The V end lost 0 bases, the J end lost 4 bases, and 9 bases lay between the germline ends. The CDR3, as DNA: TGTGCCACCAGCAGAGACCCGGAGAGCACCGGGGAGCTGTTTTTT. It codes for CATSRDPESTGELFF.

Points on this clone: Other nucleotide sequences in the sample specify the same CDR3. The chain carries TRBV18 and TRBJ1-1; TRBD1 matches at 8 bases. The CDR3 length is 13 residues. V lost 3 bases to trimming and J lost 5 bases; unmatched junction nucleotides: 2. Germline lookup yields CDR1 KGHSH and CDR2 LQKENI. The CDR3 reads CASSPDRETEAFF. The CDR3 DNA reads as TGTGCCAGCTCACCGGACAGGGAGACTGAAGCTTTCTTT.

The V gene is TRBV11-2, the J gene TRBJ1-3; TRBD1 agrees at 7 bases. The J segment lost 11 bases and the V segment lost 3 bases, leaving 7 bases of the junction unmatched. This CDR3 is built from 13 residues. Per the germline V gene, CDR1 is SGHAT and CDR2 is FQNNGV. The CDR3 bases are TGTGCCAGCAGCTTCGTATCCAGGGGGGCCATATATTTT. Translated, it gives CASSFVSRGAIYF.

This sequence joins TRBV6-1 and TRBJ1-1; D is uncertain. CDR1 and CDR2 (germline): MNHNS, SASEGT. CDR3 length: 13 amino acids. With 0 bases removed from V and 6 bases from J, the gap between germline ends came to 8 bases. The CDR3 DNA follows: TGTGCCAGCAGTGAAGCGGTGGGCCCTGAAGCTTTCTTT. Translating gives CASSEAVGPEAFF.

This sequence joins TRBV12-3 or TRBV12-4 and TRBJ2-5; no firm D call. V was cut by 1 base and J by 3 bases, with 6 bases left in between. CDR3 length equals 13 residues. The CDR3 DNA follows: TGTGCCAGCAGTTTAGACTCGGAAGAGACCCAGTACTTC. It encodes CASSLDSEETQYF.

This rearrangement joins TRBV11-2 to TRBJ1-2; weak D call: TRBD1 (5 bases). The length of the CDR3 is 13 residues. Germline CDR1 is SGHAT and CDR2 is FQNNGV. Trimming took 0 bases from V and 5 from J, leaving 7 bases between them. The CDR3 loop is CASSLDQGYGYTF. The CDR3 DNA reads TGTGCCAGCAGCTTAGATCAGGGTTATGGCTACACCTTC. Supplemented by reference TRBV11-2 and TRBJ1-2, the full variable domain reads EAGVAQSPRYKIIEKRQSVAFWCNPISGHATLYWYQQILGQGPKLLIQFQNNGVVDDSQLPKDRFSAERLKGVDSTLKIQPAKLEDSAVYLCASSLDQGYGYTFGSGTRLTVV.

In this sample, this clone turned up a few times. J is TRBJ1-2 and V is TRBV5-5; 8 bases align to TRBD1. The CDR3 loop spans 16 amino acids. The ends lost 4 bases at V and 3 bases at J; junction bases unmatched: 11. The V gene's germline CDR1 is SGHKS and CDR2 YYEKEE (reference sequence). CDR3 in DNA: TGTGCCAGCAGCGCCAGGGGGCTCGCCTCCTACTATGGCTACACCTTC. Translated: CASSARGLASYYGYTF.

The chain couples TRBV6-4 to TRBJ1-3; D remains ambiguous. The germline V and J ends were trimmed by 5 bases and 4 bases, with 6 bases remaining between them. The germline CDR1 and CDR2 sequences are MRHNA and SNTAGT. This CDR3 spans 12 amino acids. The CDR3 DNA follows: TGTGCCAGCAGTATGTCAGGAAACACCATATATTTT. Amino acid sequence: CASSMSGNTIYF.

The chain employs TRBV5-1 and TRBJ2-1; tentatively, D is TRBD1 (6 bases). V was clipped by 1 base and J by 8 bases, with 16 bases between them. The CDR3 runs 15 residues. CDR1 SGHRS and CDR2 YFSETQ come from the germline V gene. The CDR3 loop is CASSLQRTAVDEQFF. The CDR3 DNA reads TGCGCCAGCAGCTTGCAGAGGACAGCCGTGGATGAGCAGTTCTTC.

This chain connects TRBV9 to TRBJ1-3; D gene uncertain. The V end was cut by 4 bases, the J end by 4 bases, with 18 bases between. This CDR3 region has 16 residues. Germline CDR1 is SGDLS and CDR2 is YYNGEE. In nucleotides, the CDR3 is TGTGCCAGCAGCCCTCAACTCACACTACGGGGAAACACCATATATTTT. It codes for CASSPQLTLRGNTIYF.

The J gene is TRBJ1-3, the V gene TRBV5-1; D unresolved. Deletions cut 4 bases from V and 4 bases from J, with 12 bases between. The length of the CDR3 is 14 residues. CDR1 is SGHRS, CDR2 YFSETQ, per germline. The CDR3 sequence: CASSQDSKGNTIYF. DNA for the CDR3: TGCGCCAGCAGCCAAGACTCGAAAGGAAACACCATATATTTT.

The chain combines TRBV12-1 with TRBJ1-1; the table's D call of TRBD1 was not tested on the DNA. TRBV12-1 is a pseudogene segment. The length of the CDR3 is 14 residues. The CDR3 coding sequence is TGTGCCAGCAGGAATTTTTGGGCAGGCACTGAAGCTTTCTTT. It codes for CASRNFWAGTEAFF.

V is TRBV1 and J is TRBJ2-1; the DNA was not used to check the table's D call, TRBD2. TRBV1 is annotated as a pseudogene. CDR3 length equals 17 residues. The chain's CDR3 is CTSSQRRGLAGEDEQFF. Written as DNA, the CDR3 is TGCACCAGCAGCCAACGCCGAGGACTAGCGGGGGAGGATGAGCAGTTCTTC.

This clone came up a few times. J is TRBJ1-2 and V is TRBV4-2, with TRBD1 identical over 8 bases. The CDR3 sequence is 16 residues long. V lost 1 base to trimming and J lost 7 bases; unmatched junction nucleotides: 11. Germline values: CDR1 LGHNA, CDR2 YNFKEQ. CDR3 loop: CASSQVVGQGGIGYTF. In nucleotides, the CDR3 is TGTGCCAGCAGCCAAGTCGTCGGACAGGGAGGAATTGGCTACACCTTC.

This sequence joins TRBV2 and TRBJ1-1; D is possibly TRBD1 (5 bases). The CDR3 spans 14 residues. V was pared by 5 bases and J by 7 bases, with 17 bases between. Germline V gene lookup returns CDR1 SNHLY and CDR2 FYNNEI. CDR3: CASSRGGEGYEAFF. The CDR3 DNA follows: TGTGCCAGCAGTCGAGGTGGGGAGGGGTATGAAGCTTTCTTT.

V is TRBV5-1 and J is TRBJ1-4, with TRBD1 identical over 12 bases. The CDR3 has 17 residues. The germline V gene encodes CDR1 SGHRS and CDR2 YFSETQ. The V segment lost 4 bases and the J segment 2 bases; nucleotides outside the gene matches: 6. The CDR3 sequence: CASSIGTGGTTNEKLFF. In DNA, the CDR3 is TGCGCCAGCAGCATAGGGACAGGGGGCACGACTAATGAAAAACTGTTTTTT.

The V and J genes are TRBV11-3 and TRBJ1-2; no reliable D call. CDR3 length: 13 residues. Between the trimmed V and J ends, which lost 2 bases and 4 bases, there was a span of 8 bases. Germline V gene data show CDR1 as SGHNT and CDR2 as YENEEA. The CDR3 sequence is CASSLPPVYGYTF. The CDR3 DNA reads TGTGCCAGCAGCTTACCGCCAGTCTATGGCTACACCTTC.

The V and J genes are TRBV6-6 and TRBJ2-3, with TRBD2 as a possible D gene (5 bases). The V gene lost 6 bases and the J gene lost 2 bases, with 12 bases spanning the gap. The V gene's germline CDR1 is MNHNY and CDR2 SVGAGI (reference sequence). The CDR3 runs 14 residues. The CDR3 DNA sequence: TGTGCCAGCAGCCCTGCGGGTACCACAGATACGCAGTATTTT. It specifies CASSPAGTTDTQYF.

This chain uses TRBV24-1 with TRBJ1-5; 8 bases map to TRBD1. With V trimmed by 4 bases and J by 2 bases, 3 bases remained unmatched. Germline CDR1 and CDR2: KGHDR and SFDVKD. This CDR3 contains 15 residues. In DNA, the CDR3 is TGTGCCACCAGTGACCCGGGACAGGGCAATCAGCCCCAGCATTTT. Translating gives CATSDPGQGNQPQHF.

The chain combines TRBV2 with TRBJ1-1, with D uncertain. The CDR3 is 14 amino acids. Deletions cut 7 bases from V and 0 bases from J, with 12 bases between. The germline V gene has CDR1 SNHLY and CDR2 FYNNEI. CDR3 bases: TGTGCCAGCATTACCGGGTCTTTGAACACTGAAGCTTTCTTT. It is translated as CASITGSLNTEAFF.

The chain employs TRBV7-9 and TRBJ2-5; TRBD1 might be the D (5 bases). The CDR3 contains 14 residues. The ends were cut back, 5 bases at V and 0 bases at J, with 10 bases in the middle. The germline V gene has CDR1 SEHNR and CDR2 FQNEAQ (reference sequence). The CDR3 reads CASSPRQYQETQYF. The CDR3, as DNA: TGTGCCAGCAGCCCCCGACAGTACCAAGAGACCCAGTACTTC.

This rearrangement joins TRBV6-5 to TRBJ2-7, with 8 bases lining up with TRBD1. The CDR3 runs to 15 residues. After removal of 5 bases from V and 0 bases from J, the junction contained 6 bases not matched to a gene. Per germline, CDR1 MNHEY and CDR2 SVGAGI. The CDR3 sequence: CASSRDRSSSYEQYV. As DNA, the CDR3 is TGTGCCAGCAGTAGGGACAGGTCGTCCTCCTACGAGCAGTACGTC.

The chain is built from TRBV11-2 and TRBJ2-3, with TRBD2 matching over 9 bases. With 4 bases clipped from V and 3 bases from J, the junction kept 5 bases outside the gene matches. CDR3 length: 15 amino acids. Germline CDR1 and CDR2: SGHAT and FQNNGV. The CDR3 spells CASSSWRGGTDTQYF. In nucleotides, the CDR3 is TGTGCCAGCAGCTCGTGGCGGGGGGGGACAGATACGCAGTATTTT. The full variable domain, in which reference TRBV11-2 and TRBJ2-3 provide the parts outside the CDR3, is EAGVAQSPRYKIIEKRQSVAFWCNPISGHATLYWYQQILGQGPKLLIQFQNNGVVDDSQLPKDRFSAERLKGVDSTLKIQPAKLEDSAVYLCASSSWRGGTDTQYFGPGTRLTVL.

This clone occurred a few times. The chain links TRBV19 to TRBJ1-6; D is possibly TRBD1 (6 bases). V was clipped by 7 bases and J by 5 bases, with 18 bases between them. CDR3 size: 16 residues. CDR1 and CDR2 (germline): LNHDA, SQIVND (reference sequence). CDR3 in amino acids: CASNEATGLDNSPLHF. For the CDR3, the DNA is TGTGCCAGTAATGAAGCGACAGGATTGGATAATTCACCCCTCCACTTT.

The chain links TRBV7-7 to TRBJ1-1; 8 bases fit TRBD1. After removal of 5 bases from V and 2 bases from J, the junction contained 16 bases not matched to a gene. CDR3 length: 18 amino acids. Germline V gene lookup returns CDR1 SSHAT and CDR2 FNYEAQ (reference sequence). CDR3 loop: CASSPLGGRGLINTEAFF. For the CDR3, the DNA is TGTGCCAGCAGCCCCCTCGGGGGCAGGGGGCTAATCAACACTGAAGCTTTCTTT.

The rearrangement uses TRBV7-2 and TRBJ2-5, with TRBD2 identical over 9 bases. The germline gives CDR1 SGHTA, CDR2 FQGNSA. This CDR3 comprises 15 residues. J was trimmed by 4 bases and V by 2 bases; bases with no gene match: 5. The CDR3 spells CASSLSSGGRETQYF. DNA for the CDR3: TGTGCCAGCAGCTTAAGTAGCGGGGGTAGAGAGACCCAGTACTTC.

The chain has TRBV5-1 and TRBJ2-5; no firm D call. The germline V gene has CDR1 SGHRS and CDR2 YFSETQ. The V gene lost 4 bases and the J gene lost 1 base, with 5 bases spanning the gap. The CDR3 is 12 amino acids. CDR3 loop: CASSTGQETQYF. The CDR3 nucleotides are TGCGCCAGCAGCACCGGCCAAGAGACCCAGTACTTC.

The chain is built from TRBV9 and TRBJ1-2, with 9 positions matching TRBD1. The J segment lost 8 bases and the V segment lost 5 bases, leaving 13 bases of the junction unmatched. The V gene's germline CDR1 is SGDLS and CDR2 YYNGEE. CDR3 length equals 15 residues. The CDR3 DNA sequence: TGTGCCAGCAGTGCTAGGGGACAGGGAACGGCCGGCTACACCTTC. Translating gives CASSARGQGTAGYTF.